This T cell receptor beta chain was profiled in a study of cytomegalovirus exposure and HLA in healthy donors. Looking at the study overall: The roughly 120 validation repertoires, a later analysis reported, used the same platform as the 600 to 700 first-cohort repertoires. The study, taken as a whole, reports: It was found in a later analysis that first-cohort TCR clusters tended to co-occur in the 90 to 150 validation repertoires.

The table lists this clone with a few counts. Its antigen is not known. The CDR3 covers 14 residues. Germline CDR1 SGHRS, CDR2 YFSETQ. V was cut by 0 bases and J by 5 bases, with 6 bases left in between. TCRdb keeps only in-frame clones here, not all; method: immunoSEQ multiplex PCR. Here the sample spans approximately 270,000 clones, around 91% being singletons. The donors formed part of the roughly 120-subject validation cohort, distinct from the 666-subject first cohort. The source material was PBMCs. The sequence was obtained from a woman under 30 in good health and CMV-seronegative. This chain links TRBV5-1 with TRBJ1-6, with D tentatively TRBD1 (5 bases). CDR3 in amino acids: CASSLGQNNSPLHF. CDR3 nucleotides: TGCGCCAGCAGCTTGGGACAGAATAATTCACCCCTCCACTTT.